One and the same sample provided the 22 T cell receptor beta chains below, sequenced in a study of cytomegalovirus exposure and HLA in healthy donors. Primers: 60 Vbeta forward and 13 Jbeta reverse. The method was immunoSEQ multiplex PCR; TCRdb's version includes in-frame clones alone and lacks a portion of them. The repertoire holds about 31,000 clones, with 87% as singletons. The sequencing sample was made of PBMCs. All receptors come from a boy between 10 and 17 years old in good health and CMV-seronegative.

V and J are TRBV6-5 and TRBJ2-5; TRBD1 aligns across 8 bases. The V gene end was trimmed by 7 bases and the J gene end by 4 bases; junction bases not matched to a gene: 5. The CDR3 extends over 13 amino acids. Germline V gene lookup returns CDR1 MNHEY and CDR2 SVGAGI. The CDR3 reads CASNPTGVETQYF. The CDR3 DNA is TGTGCCAGCAATCCGACAGGGGTAGAGACCCAGTACTTC.

This chain joins TRBV5-6 and TRBJ1-4, with 7 bases aligning to TRBD1. Germline V gene lookup returns CDR1 SGHDT and CDR2 YYEEEE. Trimming removed 4 bases from V and 7 bases from J; junction bases left unmatched: 16. The CDR3 contains 17 residues. The CDR3, as DNA: TGTGCCAGCAGCAAAACCAACAGGGGTGGGATGCCTGAAAAACTGTTTTTT. Encoded protein: CASSKTNRGGMPEKLFF.

This clone showed up just a few times. This chain connects TRBV19 to TRBJ1-5; D unresolved. Germline assignment: CDR1 LNHDA and CDR2 SQIVND (reference sequence). The CDR3 runs 12 residues. Deletions cut 6 bases from V and 3 bases from J, with 6 bases between. In DNA form, the CDR3 reads TGTGCCAGTAGCTCCTTCAATCAGCCCCAGCATTTT. Its translation is CASSSFNQPQHF.

Only a few counts were recorded for this clone. The V call is TRBV27, the J call TRBJ2-6; perhaps TRBD1 as D (6 bases). Trimming pared 6 bases from V and 1 base from J, leaving 10 bases between. The CDR3 consists of 15 residues. The V gene's germline CDR1 is MNHEY and CDR2 SMNVEV (reference sequence). In DNA form, the CDR3 reads TGTGCCAGCAGCCGAGGGGGATCTGGGGCCAACGTCCTGACTTTC. It specifies CASSRGGSGANVLTF.

This clone was recorded a few times. The CDR3 region has the DNA TGCGCCAGCAGCCAGGGCCCAACAGGGGGCGCGTTTAATGAGCAGTTCTTC. Protein sequence: CASSQGPTGGAFNEQFF. The rearrangement joins TRBV4-1 to TRBJ2-1; 9 bases are a match to TRBD1. The CDR3 covers 17 residues. V shed 3 bases, J shed 7 bases, and the junction held 13 bases outside the gene matches. CDR1 and CDR2 from the germline V gene are MGHRA and YSYEKL.

V and J are TRBV7-8 and TRBJ1-5; TRBD1 matches 7 bases. Germline assignment: CDR1 SGHVS and CDR2 FQNEAQ. V gave up 0 bases and J gave up 7 bases; unmatched junction bases: 6. This CDR3 spans 15 amino acids. The CDR3: CASSLADRVLQPQHF. CDR3 bases: TGTGCCAGCAGCTTAGCAGACAGGGTCCTACAGCCCCAGCATTTT.

The V gene is TRBV13, the J gene TRBJ2-3, with TRBD1 matching 10 bases. With 7 bases clipped from V and 5 bases from J, the junction kept 15 bases outside the gene matches. The germline gives CDR1 PRHDT, CDR2 FYEKMQ (reference sequence). This CDR3 has 17 residues. The CDR3 DNA is TGTGCCAGCACCAAGGGTGGACCGGGACAGGGGTTAGATACGCAGTATTTT. Its protein is CASTKGGPGQGLDTQYF.

The V and J genes are TRBV28 and TRBJ2-3, with a tentative D call TRBD1 (6 bases). CDR3 size: 15 residues. V was cut by 2 bases and J by 2 bases, with 11 bases left in between. Germline lookup yields CDR1 MDHEN and CDR2 SYDVKM. In nucleotides, the CDR3 is TGTGCCAGCAGTTTAGCAGGGGTAAACACAGATACGCAGTATTTT. Its translation: CASSLAGVNTDTQYF.

J is TRBJ2-3 and V is TRBV7-6; 7 nucleotides agree with TRBD2. In germline, CDR1 is SGHVS, CDR2 FNYEAQ. J lost 4 bases, V lost 5 bases, and 9 bases had no gene match. This CDR3 has 15 amino acids. The DNA of the CDR3 is TGTGCCAGCAGCCACGGACTAGGCAAAGCAGATACGCAGTATTTT. Its translation is CASSHGLGKADTQYF.

This clone occurred a few times. This rearrangement joins TRBV11-3 to TRBJ1-1; 8 bases agree with TRBD1. The CDR3 runs to 12 residues. With 5 bases clipped from V and 9 bases from J, the junction kept 5 bases outside the gene matches. Germline V gene data show CDR1 as SGHNT and CDR2 as YENEEA. The CDR3 DNA sequence: TGTGCCAGCAGCCCGGGGACAGGTCAAGCTTTCTTT. It translates to CASSPGTGQAFF.

The DNA for the CDR3 is TGTGCCAGTAGGCTGACAGGGACGGAGAGGCAGCCCCAGCATTTT. Protein sequence: CASRLTGTERQPQHF. V usage is TRBV19 and J usage is TRBJ1-5; 7 bases agree with TRBD1. The CDR3 has 15 amino acids. Per germline, CDR1 LNHDA and CDR2 SQIVND (reference sequence). V was clipped by 6 bases and J by 7 bases; unmatched bases: 12.

The chain has TRBV27 and TRBJ1-3; D is perhaps TRBD1 (5 bases). The CDR3 sequence is 14 residues long. Germline V CDR1 and CDR2: MNHEY, SMNVEV (reference sequence). Trimming took 9 bases from V and 3 from J, leaving 15 bases between them. The CDR3 reads CASWGGNGGNTIYF. CDR3 coding DNA: TGTGCCAGTTGGGGGGGTAATGGTGGAAACACCATATATTTT.

V and J are TRBV7-2 and TRBJ2-7, with 8 bases aligning to TRBD2. V shed 1 base, J shed 4 bases, and the junction held 9 bases outside the gene matches. The germline V gene encodes CDR1 SGHTA and CDR2 FQGNSA. CDR3 size: 16 residues. As DNA, the CDR3 is TGTGCCAGCAGCTTAGTGGCGCCGGGGGGGCCATACGAGCAGTACTTC. The encoded protein is CASSLVAPGGPYEQYF.

CDR3 nucleotides: TGCGCCAGCAGCCAGGGGGGGTTATTCAATCAGCCCCAGCATTTT. Its translation is CASSQGGLFNQPQHF. The rearrangement links TRBV4-1 to TRBJ1-5; D perhaps matches TRBD1 (5 bases). CDR1 is MGHRA and CDR2 is YSYEKL in the germline V gene. The CDR3 covers 15 residues. The V end lost 3 bases, the J end lost 3 bases, and 12 bases lay between the germline ends.

This chain connects TRBV11-2 to TRBJ2-7; 8 nucleotides align to TRBD1. Germline-derived CDR1 and CDR2 are SGHAT and FQNNGV. This CDR3 has 14 amino acids. J gave up 1 base and V 3 bases, and 2 bases lay outside the gene matches. CDR3 protein: CASSFGDRSYEQYF. The CDR3 DNA follows: TGTGCCAGCAGCTTCGGGGACAGGTCCTACGAGCAGTACTTC.

This rearrangement joins TRBV11-2 to TRBJ1-1; D might be TRBD1 (5 bases). The V end was cut by 1 base, the J end by 1 base, with 7 bases between. Germline CDR1 SGHAT, CDR2 FQNNGV. CDR3 size: 14 residues. This chain's CDR3 is CASSLGQGNTEAFF. DNA for the CDR3: TGTGCCAGCAGCTTAGGGCAGGGGAACACTGAAGCTTTCTTT.

This rearrangement joins TRBV19 to TRBJ2-7, with D maybe TRBD2 (6 bases). CDR3 length: 14 residues. CDR1 and CDR2 from the germline V gene are LNHDA and SQIVND (reference sequence). Trimming pared 3 bases from V and 0 bases from J, leaving 9 bases between. This chain's CDR3 is CASSIAGSSYEQYF. CDR3 bases: TGTGCCAGTAGTATCGCGGGGAGCTCCTACGAGCAGTACTTC.

The DNA of the CDR3 is TGTGCCAGCCCCGGGACAGGGGGTTATGGCTACACCTTC. This encodes CASPGTGGYGYTF. The chain links TRBV2 to TRBJ1-2, with 11 bases lining up with TRBD1. The V and J ends lost 8 bases and 5 bases, in that order; junction bases with no gene match: 4. CDR1 is SNHLY, CDR2 FYNNEI, per germline. The CDR3 is made up of 13 amino acids.

V and J are TRBV19 and TRBJ2-1, with 11 bases that match TRBD2. This CDR3 has 16 amino acids. In germline, CDR1 is LNHDA, CDR2 SQIVND (reference sequence). After removal of 6 bases from V and 5 bases from J, the junction contained 9 bases not matched to a gene. The CDR3 protein is CASSRTSGGYDNEQFF. Written as DNA, the CDR3 is TGTGCCAGTAGCAGAACTAGCGGGGGCTATGACAATGAGCAGTTCTTC.

The rearrangement links TRBV7-2 to TRBJ2-1; TRBD1 agrees at 9 bases. The CDR3 runs to 16 residues. Germline V gene sequence: CDR1 SGHTA, CDR2 FQGNSA. Trimming at V came to 5 bases and at J to 9 bases, leaving 14 bases not matched to a gene. This CDR3 reads CASSPRTTGQGGEQFF. CDR3 sequence (DNA): TGTGCCAGCAGCCCCAGAACCACGGGACAGGGCGGTGAGCAGTTCTTC.

The V and J genes are TRBV5-1 and TRBJ1-6; maybe TRBD1 (6 bases). The CDR3 extends over 16 amino acids. Germline assignment: CDR1 SGHRS and CDR2 YFSETQ. Trimming cost V 1 base and J 5 bases, with 13 bases left between them. DNA for the CDR3: TGCGCCAGCAGCTTGTCGCAGGGGTTCCATAATTCACCCCTCCACTTT. Translation: CASSLSQGFHNSPLHF.

This chain uses TRBV19 with TRBJ1-2; TRBD1 matches at 11 bases. Germline V lookup: CDR1 LNHDA, CDR2 SQIVND (reference sequence). CDR3 length: 14 residues. The V gene end was trimmed by 9 bases and the J gene end by 0 bases; junction bases not matched to a gene: 3. CDR3 DNA: TGTGCCAGCGGACAGGGGGCGGCTAACTATGGCTACACCTTC. This translates into CASGQGAANYGYTF.